This T cell receptor (beta chain) is from a study of blood T cell repertoires in COVID-19. Whole-study context: T cells, B-cell-depleted T cells, or PBMCs supplied cDNA or gDNA.

Germline V gene sequence: CDR1 GTSNPN, CDR2 SVGIG (reference sequence). CDR3 length equals 13 residues. V was cut by 5 bases and J by 4 bases, with 12 bases left in between. In the original analysis: Using reference gene primer amplification, nucleated cell counts were estimated. Produced via immunoSEQ multiplex PCR; TCRdb's table is partial and in-frame only. V and J calls plus clone size are reproduced from that table; the DNA served to infer D and trimming. The table has some 300,000 clones, just under 90% seen once. The clonotype originates from a woman aged 45-65 years who had been exposed to COVID-19. V and J are TRBV30 and TRBJ1-5; D is undetermined. Input material: PBMCs or T cells enriched from blood (not recorded which). CDR3 protein: CAWGPQKNQPQHF. CDR3 DNA: TGTGCCTGGGGGCCTCAGAAAAATCAGCCCCAGCATTTT.